This paragraph covers one TCR beta chain sequence. The sample originates from a study of blood T cell repertoires in COVID-19. The V gene's germline CDR1 is SGHAT and CDR2 FQNNGV. This CDR3 region has 17 residues. V lost 2 bases and J 1 base, leaving 18 bases between the germline ends. The table came from immunoSEQ multiplex PCR; TCRdb's copy has only in-frame clones and leaves some out. The data show approximately 400,000 clones, approximately 87% seen once. This TCR was sampled from a young man who had recovered from COVID-19. The chain has TRBV11-2 and TRBJ2-7, with D possibly matching TRBD1 (6 bases). The source material was PBMCs or T cells enriched from blood (not recorded which). The CDR3 DNA sequence: TGTGCCAGCAGCTTACTACCTCGACAGGCCCGATCCTACGAGCAGTACTTC. This gives the protein CASSLLPRQARSYEQYF.